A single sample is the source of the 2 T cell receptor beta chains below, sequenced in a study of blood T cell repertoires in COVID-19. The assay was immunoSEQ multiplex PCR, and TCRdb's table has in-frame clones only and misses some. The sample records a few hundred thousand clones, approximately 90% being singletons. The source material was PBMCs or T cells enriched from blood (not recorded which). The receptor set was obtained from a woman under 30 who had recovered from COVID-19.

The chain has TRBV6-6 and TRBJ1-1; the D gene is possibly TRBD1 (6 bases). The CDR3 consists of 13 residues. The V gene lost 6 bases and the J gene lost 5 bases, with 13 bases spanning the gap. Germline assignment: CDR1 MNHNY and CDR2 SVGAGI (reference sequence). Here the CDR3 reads CASSANRETEAFF. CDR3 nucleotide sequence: TGTGCCAGCAGCGCGAACAGGGAAACTGAAGCTTTCTTT.

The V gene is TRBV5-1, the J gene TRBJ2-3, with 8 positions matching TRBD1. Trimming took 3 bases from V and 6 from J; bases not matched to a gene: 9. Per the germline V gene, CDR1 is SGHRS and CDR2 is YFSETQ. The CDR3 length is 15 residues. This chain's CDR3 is CASSSSQGAPDTQYF. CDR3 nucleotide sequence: TGCGCCAGCAGCTCCTCTCAGGGGGCGCCGGATACGCAGTATTTT.